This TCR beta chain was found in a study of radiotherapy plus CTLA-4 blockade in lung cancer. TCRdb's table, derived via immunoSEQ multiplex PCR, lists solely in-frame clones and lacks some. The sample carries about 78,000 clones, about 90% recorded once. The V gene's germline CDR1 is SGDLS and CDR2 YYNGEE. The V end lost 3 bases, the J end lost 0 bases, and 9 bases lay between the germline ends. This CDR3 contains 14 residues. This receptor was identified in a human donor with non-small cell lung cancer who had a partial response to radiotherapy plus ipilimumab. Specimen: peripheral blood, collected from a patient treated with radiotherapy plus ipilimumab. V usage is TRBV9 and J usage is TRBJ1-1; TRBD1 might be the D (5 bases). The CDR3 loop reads CASSEGLMNTEAFF. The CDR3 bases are TGTGCCAGCAGCGAGGGACTGATGAACACTGAAGCTTTCTTT.